These 26 T cell receptor beta chains originate from one sample sequenced in a study of OX40 agonist ivuxolimab in advanced cancers. The assay was immunoSEQ multiplex PCR, and TCRdb's table has in-frame clones only and misses some. The sample lists roughly 91,000 clones, about 96% occurring once. Sample: CD4+ or CD8+ T cells sorted from blood, taken in a trial of the OX40 agonist ivuxolimab. These receptors were taken from an adult with an advanced solid tumor such as melanoma, head and neck, liver or kidney cancer.

The J gene is TRBJ1-3, the V gene TRBV7-8; no firm D call. CDR3 length: 14 residues. V lost 5 bases, J lost 8 bases, and 16 bases lay in between. CDR1 and CDR2 from the germline V gene are SGHVS and FQNEAQ. In nucleotides, the CDR3 is TGTGCCAGCAGCCCCCAGTACCGGCAGGACACCATATATTTT. Its protein product is CASSPQYRQDTIYF. The variable domain in full, completed from reference TRBV7-8 and TRBJ1-3, reads GAGVSQSPRYKVAKRGQDVALRCDPISGHVSLFWYQQALGQGPEFLTYFQNEAQLDKSGLPSDRFFAERPEGSVSTLKIQRTQQEDSAVYLCASSPQYRQDTIYFGEGSWLTVV.

This chain joins TRBV4-2 and TRBJ2-1, with a weak D call TRBD2 (5 bases). CDR3 length equals 15 residues. CDR1 and CDR2 from the germline V gene are LGHNA and YNFKEQ. The V end was cut by 3 bases, the J end by 2 bases, with 11 bases between. The CDR3: CASSQETGAYNEQFF. The CDR3 DNA reads as TGTGCCAGCAGCCAGGAAACCGGGGCCTACAATGAGCAGTTCTTC.

This sequence joins TRBV5-4 and TRBJ1-2; D might be TRBD1 (5 bases). Germline CDR1 and CDR2: SGHNT and YYREEE (reference sequence). CDR3 size: 15 residues. Trimming stripped 4 bases from V and 5 bases from J, with 18 bases between. The CDR3 loop reads CASSRKTWDPYGYTF. The CDR3 DNA follows: TGTGCCAGCAGCCGAAAAACCTGGGACCCATATGGCTACACCTTC. Full variable domain (outside the CDR3, taken from reference TRBV5-4 and TRBJ1-2): ETGVTQSPTHLIKTRGQQVTLRCSSQSGHNTVSWYQQALGQGPQFIFQYYREEENGRGNFPPRFSGLQFPNYSSELNVNALELDDSALYLCASSRKTWDPYGYTFGSGTRLTVV.

This sequence joins TRBV5-6 and TRBJ2-7; TRBD2 might be the D (6 bases). This CDR3 region has 14 residues. V lost 0 bases and J 3 bases, leaving 10 bases between the germline ends. Germline lookup yields CDR1 SGHDT and CDR2 YYEEEE. The CDR3 protein is CASSLGLVGYEQYF. The CDR3 DNA reads TGTGCCAGCAGCTTGGGACTAGTGGGCTACGAGCAGTACTTC.

The chain employs TRBV16 and TRBJ2-6, with TRBD1 matching 7 bases. Germline assignment: CDR1 KGHSY and CDR2 FQNENV. V lost 1 base to trimming and J lost 0 bases; unmatched junction nucleotides: 9. The CDR3 runs 19 residues. CDR3 bases: TGTGCCAGCAGCCAATGGTACAGGGGAAGGGACTCTGGGGCCAACGTCCTGACTTTC. It yields the protein CASSQWYRGRDSGANVLTF.

The chain joins TRBV4-2 to TRBJ2-5; 7 bases are shared with TRBD2. Unmatched junction bases numbered 11, after V lost 5 bases and J lost 5 bases. The CDR3 has 15 amino acids. Per germline, CDR1 LGHNA and CDR2 YNFKEQ. CDR3 nucleotide sequence: TGTGCCAGCAGCGGTGGGGGGGACGGCCCGGAGACCCAGTACTTC. Translation gives CASSGGGDGPETQYF.

Concerning this clone itself: This same CDR3 is encoded by further DNA sequences in the sample. The rearrangement joins TRBV5-6 to TRBJ2-7; the D gene is possibly TRBD1 (5 bases). The germline V and J ends were trimmed by 0 bases and 1 base, with 5 bases remaining between them. This CDR3 is built from 13 residues. Germline V gene data show CDR1 as SGHDT and CDR2 as YYEEEE. The CDR3 here is CASSLGQSYEQYF. The CDR3 DNA reads TGTGCCAGCAGCTTGGGACAGTCCTACGAGCAGTACTTC.

The genes are TRBV4-1 and TRBJ2-5; D ambiguous. Trimming took 1 base from V and 7 from J, leaving 7 bases between them. This CDR3 region has 12 residues. Germline assignment: CDR1 MGHRA and CDR2 YSYEKL. CDR3 nucleotide sequence: TGCGCCAGCAGCCAAGCTTCCGGGACCCAGTACTTC. Residues: CASSQASGTQYF.

CDR3 DNA: TGTGCCAGCAGTTACGCGGACAGGGCCGCTGAAGCTTTCTTT. Residues: CASSYADRAAEAFF. The chain links TRBV6-5 to TRBJ1-1; TRBD1 agrees at 8 bases. V shed 2 bases and J 6 bases; nucleotides not matched to a gene: 5. The CDR3 contains 14 residues. Germline CDR1 MNHEY, CDR2 SVGAGI.

V is TRBV7-3 and J is TRBJ2-2; tentatively, D is TRBD2 (5 bases). V gave up 3 bases and J gave up 7 bases, with 9 bases separating them. Germline V lookup: CDR1 SGHTA, CDR2 FQGTGA. The CDR3 covers 13 residues. Here the CDR3 reads CASSFDGNGELFF. CDR3 DNA: TGTGCCAGCAGCTTTGACGGGAACGGGGAGCTGTTTTTT.

The chain uses TRBV7-9 and TRBJ2-7; D not certain. The V end lost 5 bases, the J end lost 0 bases, and 14 bases lay between the germline ends. Looked up from germline, CDR1 is SEHNR and CDR2 is FQNEAQ (reference sequence). The CDR3 runs 15 residues. CDR3 DNA: TGTGCCAGCAGCCCGGACCCATCGAGCTCCTACGAGCAGTACTTC. Its translation is CASSPDPSSSYEQYF.

This chain joins TRBV5-6 and TRBJ2-7; D is unclear. Germline CDR1 and CDR2: SGHDT and YYEEEE. This CDR3 comprises 13 residues. V lost 1 base and J 0 bases, leaving 5 bases between the germline ends. The CDR3 protein is CASSLPTSYEQYF. The DNA for the CDR3 is TGTGCCAGCAGCTTGCCCACCTCCTACGAGCAGTACTTC.

The chain employs TRBV7-3 and TRBJ1-1; D is uncertain. V was trimmed by 4 bases and J by 5 bases, leaving 14 bases between them. The CDR3 extends over 14 amino acids. The V gene's germline CDR1 is SGHTA and CDR2 FQGTGA. CDR3 in DNA: TGTGCCAGCAGCTCGGACGACGGTTCTACTGAAGCTTTCTTT. Protein product: CASSSDDGSTEAFF.

The V and J genes are TRBV18 and TRBJ1-1; perhaps TRBD1 as D (5 bases). Trimming pared 0 bases from V and 0 bases from J, leaving 8 bases between. This CDR3 is 15 amino acids long. Germline V gene sequence: CDR1 KGHSH, CDR2 LQKENI. CDR3 sequence reads: CASSPPLQVNTEAFF. The CDR3 nucleotides read TGTGCCAGCTCACCACCGTTACAGGTGAACACTGAAGCTTTCTTT.

CDR3 sequence (DNA): TGTGCCAGCAGCCCAGGGTTCAATCAGCCCCAGCATTTT. Amino acids: CASSPGFNQPQHF. The chain has TRBV11-2 and TRBJ1-5; D is perhaps TRBD1 (5 bases). The CDR3 is 13 amino acids. Germline loops: CDR1 SGHAT, CDR2 FQNNGV. The V end lost 5 bases, the J end lost 3 bases, and 8 bases lay between the germline ends. The full variable domain, with the rest looked up from reference TRBV11-2 and TRBJ1-5, is EAGVAQSPRYKIIEKRQSVAFWCNPISGHATLYWYQQILGQGPKLLIQFQNNGVVDDSQLPKDRFSAERLKGVDSTLKIQPAKLEDSAVYLCASSPGFNQPQHFGDGTRLSIL.

This clone has just one count. As DNA, the CDR3 is TGTGCCAGCTCCCCTGGTCAAGAGGGGACTCTTAGCACAGATACGCAGTATTTT. Protein: CASSPGQEGTLSTDTQYF. The J gene is TRBJ2-3, the V gene TRBV27; TRBD2 might be the D (6 bases). Trimming removed 8 bases from V and 0 bases from J, with 24 bases in between. This CDR3 is built from 18 residues. The germline V gene has CDR1 MNHEY and CDR2 SMNVEV (reference sequence).

The chain employs TRBV5-4 and TRBJ2-7, with TRBD2 identical over 10 bases. Germline CDR1 and CDR2: SGHNT and YYREEE (reference sequence). This CDR3 region has 15 residues. V shed 4 bases, J shed 7 bases, and the junction held 11 bases outside the gene matches. In DNA form, the CDR3 reads TGTGCCAGCAGCGGAGGGACTAGCGATCCTAGGGAGCAGTACTTC. Translated, it gives CASSGGTSDPREQYF.

The chain uses TRBV7-8 and TRBJ1-1; no reliable D call. The CDR3 has 11 residues. V was shortened by 7 bases and J by 4 bases, with 7 bases between the two germline ends. CDR1 is SGHVS and CDR2 is FQNEAQ in the germline V gene. CDR3 sequence: CASNRGTEAFF. CDR3 in DNA: TGTGCCAGCAACCGGGGCACTGAAGCTTTCTTT.

The chain couples TRBV27 to TRBJ2-5; TRBD1 matches at 7 bases. Germline CDR1 MNHEY, CDR2 SMNVEV (reference sequence). The CDR3 consists of 14 residues. J gave up 3 bases and V 6 bases, and 7 bases lay outside the gene matches. CDR3 coding DNA: TGTGCCAGCAGCGCACGACAGGGAAAAGAGACCCAGTACTTC. Translating it yields CASSARQGKETQYF.

The chain employs TRBV6-1 and TRBJ1-6; 9 positions match TRBD1. The CDR3 is 18 amino acids. V trimming: 3 bases; J trimming: 4 bases; junction bases outside the gene matches: 10. Germline V gene data show CDR1 as MNHNS and CDR2 as SASEGT. CDR3 nucleotides: TGTGCCAGCAGTGACGCGGGACAGGGAATGTTTTATAATTCACCCCTCCACTTT. Residues: CASSDAGQGMFYNSPLHF.

The chain has TRBV4-3 and TRBJ1-3, with D unclear. The V and J ends lost 0 bases and 0 bases respectively, with 6 bases between them. Looked up from germline, CDR1 is LGHNA and CDR2 is YSLEER. This CDR3 is 15 amino acids long. In DNA form, the CDR3 reads TGCGCCAGCAGCCAAGAGACGGACTCTGGAAACACCATATATTTT. Amino acids: CASSQETDSGNTIYF.

The chain links TRBV7-3 to TRBJ2-1, with TRBD1 identical over 10 bases. The CDR3 is 15 amino acids. Germline loops: CDR1 SGHTA, CDR2 FQGTGA. After removal of 5 bases from V and 4 bases from J, the junction contained 5 bases not matched to a gene. CDR3 coding DNA: TGTGCCAGCAGCCCCGGGACAGGGGCATACAATGAGCAGTTCTTC. Its translation is CASSPGTGAYNEQFF.

The V gene is TRBV19, the J gene TRBJ2-1, with unresolved D. The V gene lost 5 bases and the J gene lost 4 bases, with 12 bases spanning the gap. CDR1 is LNHDA, CDR2 SQIVND, per germline (reference sequence). The CDR3 has 14 amino acids. The CDR3 DNA follows: TGTGCCAGTAGTCTTGGAGTCACGTACAATGAGCAGTTCTTC. Its protein product is CASSLGVTYNEQFF.

The J gene is TRBJ2-3, the V gene TRBV7-9; the D is unclear. The CDR3 is 15 residues long. Germline-derived CDR1 and CDR2 are SEHNR and FQNEAQ (reference sequence). The V end lost 2 bases, the J end lost 2 bases, and 11 bases lay between the germline ends. CDR3: CASSLSADSTDTQYF. The CDR3 coding sequence is TGTGCCAGCAGCTTAAGTGCAGATTCCACAGATACGCAGTATTTT.

The gene calls are TRBV27 and TRBJ2-7, with TRBD2 as a possible D gene (6 bases). Trimming took off 8 bases at V and 1 base at J, with 12 bases between the two ends. Germline V CDR1 and CDR2: MNHEY, SMNVEV (reference sequence). The CDR3 covers 13 residues. In nucleotides, the CDR3 is TGTGCCAGCCAGGGACTCCCATCCTACGAGCAGTACTTC. This gives the protein CASQGLPSYEQYF.

The chain is built from TRBV5-6 and TRBJ1-5, with D tentatively TRBD1 (5 bases). The V and J ends lost 2 bases and 6 bases respectively, with 15 bases between them. The germline V gene has CDR1 SGHDT and CDR2 YYEEEE. The CDR3 is made up of 15 amino acids. CDR3 loop: CASSFWTSGSQPQHF. In nucleotides, the CDR3 is TGTGCCAGCAGCTTCTGGACGTCAGGGTCTCAGCCCCAGCATTTT.